Listed here are 10 T cell receptor beta chains from one sample, sequenced in a study of regulatory T cells in long-lasting Graves disease. Arm-PCR with iRepertoire HTBI primers amplified the CDR3 regions for these TCR beta libraries. TCRdb reanalysed the multiplex PCR reads using MiXCR and keeps one entry per CDR3 protein. This table holds approximately 560,000 distinct CDR3 sequences, around 16% found once. Indicated time point: newly diagnosed GD, antithyroid drugs for less than 3 months. Extracted PBMC RNA gave rise to the TCR library. The same data also went into a second study, on T cells in Graves' hyperthyroidism and ophthalmopathy.

Source: peripheral blood mononuclear cells (PBMCs), taken at new diagnosis, from a patient treated with antithyroid drugs. All receptors derive from a man aged 18 to 30 with Graves disease.

This rearrangement joins TRBV19 to TRBJ2-1; TRBD2 agrees at 11 bases. The ends lost 5 bases at V and 10 bases at J; junction bases unmatched: 22. Germline CDR1 and CDR2: LNHDA and SQIVND (reference sequence). CDR3 length: 19 amino acids. CDR3 sequence: CASSVLIRSASGRFDEQFF. CDR3 DNA: TGTGCCAGTAGTGTGCTAATCCGAAGTGCTAGCGGGAGGTTCGACGAGCAGTTCTTC.

A single count supports this clonotype. CDR3 sequence: CASSVGTLPNTGELFF. CDR3 bases: TGTGCCAGCAGCGTTGGGACATTGCCGAACACCGGGGAGCTGTTTTTT. This chain connects TRBV28 to TRBJ2-2; D possibly corresponds to TRBD1 (6 bases). The ends were cut back, 6 bases at V and 0 bases at J, with 14 bases in the middle. Germline loops: CDR1 MDHEN, CDR2 SYDVKM. The CDR3 covers 16 residues.

The genes are TRBV9 and TRBJ2-3, with 12 bases aligning to TRBD2. Trimming at V came to 4 bases and at J to 4 bases, leaving 7 bases not matched to a gene. Germline CDR1 SGDLS, CDR2 YYNGEE. The CDR3 is 16 amino acids. Written as DNA, the CDR3 is TGTGCCAGCAGCAGAGGTCTAGCGGGAGGGCCAGATACGCAGTATTTT. The encoded protein is CASSRGLAGGPDTQYF.

This clonotype came up many times. The chain's CDR3 is CSASRGRYEQYF. DNA for the CDR3: TGCAGTGCTAGCAGGGGAAGGTACGAGCAGTACTTC. V and J are TRBV20-1 and TRBJ2-7, with D possibly TRBD1 on 6 matching bases. CDR3 length: 12 residues. V was cut by 3 bases and J by 4 bases, with 10 bases left in between. Germline assignment: CDR1 DFQATT and CDR2 SNEGSKA (reference sequence).

The chain joins TRBV24-1 to TRBJ2-3, with D maybe TRBD1 (6 bases). Germline values: CDR1 KGHDR, CDR2 SFDVKD. V was pared by 1 base and J by 5 bases, with 9 bases between. This CDR3 has 14 residues. CDR3 bases: TGTGCCACCAGTGATTTCCAACAGGGAGATACGCAGTATTTT. It specifies CATSDFQQGDTQYF.

This clonotype was picked up many times. Here the CDR3 DNA reads TGTGCCAGCAGCTTGGTACTAGCGGGAGTAGCCGAGCAGTACTTC. As protein: CASSLVLAGVAEQYF. This sequence joins TRBV5-8 and TRBJ2-7; 11 nucleotides agree with TRBD2. V dropped 0 bases and J dropped 6; count of bases not matched to a gene: 5. This CDR3 contains 15 residues. The germline V gene has CDR1 SGHTS and CDR2 YDEGEE.

At least ten counts were recorded for this clonotype. The chain has TRBV3-1 and TRBJ2-5; no firm D call. This CDR3 is 13 amino acids long. From germline, CDR1 is LGHDT and CDR2 YNNKEL (reference sequence). V was trimmed by 4 bases and J by 3 bases, leaving 9 bases between them. The CDR3 nucleotides are TGTGCCAGCAGCCGGGATAGAAAAGAGACCCAGTACTTC. Encoded protein: CASSRDRKETQYF.

This clonotype was seen repeatedly, ten times or more. V gene TRBV7-8 combines with J gene TRBJ1-5; no clear D. Trimming left V 5 bases short and J 1 base short, with 15 bases between. Germline V CDR1 and CDR2: SGHVS, FQNEAQ. The CDR3 has 16 amino acids. In DNA form, the CDR3 reads TGTGCCAGCAGCCCTATAGCGGGCCAGAGCAATCAGCCCCAGCATTTT. Translating gives CASSPIAGQSNQPQHF.

This clonotype has a count of ten or more. The gene calls are TRBV2 and TRBJ2-3; possible D gene TRBD1, 5 bases. The CDR3 loop spans 12 amino acids. Germline values: CDR1 SNHLY, CDR2 FYNNEI. With 6 bases removed from V and 4 bases from J, the gap between germline ends came to 8 bases. CDR3 in DNA: TGTGCCAGCAGGCCCAGGGCAGATACGCAGTATTTT. Translating gives CASRPRADTQYF.

The table lists this clonotype with many counts. The chain carries TRBV28 and TRBJ2-1; 10 nucleotides align to TRBD2. The J segment lost 14 bases and the V segment lost 2 bases, leaving 12 bases of the junction unmatched. Germline V lookup: CDR1 MDHEN, CDR2 SYDVKM. The CDR3 runs 15 residues. The CDR3: CASSLGPAGGPGKFF. CDR3 sequence (DNA): TGTGCCAGCAGTTTAGGGCCAGCGGGAGGGCCGGGCAAGTTCTTC. Full variable domain (missing parts from reference TRBV28 and TRBJ2-1): DVKVTQSSRYLVKRTGEKVFLECVQDMDHENMFWYRQDPGLGLRLIYFSYDVKMKEKGDIPEGYSVSREKKERFSLILESASTNQTSMYLCASSLGPAGGPGKFFGPGTRLTVL.